This record covers a single TCR beta chain. The source of the sample is a study of response to subunit inactivated influenza vaccine. TCRdb re-called the RT-PCR reads with MiXCR, one entry per CDR3 protein. The sample includes about 300,000 distinct CDR3 sequences, around a fifth of them seen just once. The CDR3 is 16 amino acids. Germline-derived CDR1 and CDR2 are DFQATT and SNEGSKA (reference sequence). V lost 2 bases and J 1 base, leaving 14 bases between the germline ends. The TCR sequence derives from a man aged 45 to 70 who received an inactivated influenza vaccine. Sequencing used PBMCs from blood, obtained less than 22 months after vaccination. The rearrangement uses TRBV20-1 and TRBJ2-2; D gene ambiguous. CDR3 coding DNA: TGCAGTGCTAGAAACCAGATCCTGGGGAACACCGGGGAGCTGTTTTTT. This encodes CSARNQILGNTGELFF.